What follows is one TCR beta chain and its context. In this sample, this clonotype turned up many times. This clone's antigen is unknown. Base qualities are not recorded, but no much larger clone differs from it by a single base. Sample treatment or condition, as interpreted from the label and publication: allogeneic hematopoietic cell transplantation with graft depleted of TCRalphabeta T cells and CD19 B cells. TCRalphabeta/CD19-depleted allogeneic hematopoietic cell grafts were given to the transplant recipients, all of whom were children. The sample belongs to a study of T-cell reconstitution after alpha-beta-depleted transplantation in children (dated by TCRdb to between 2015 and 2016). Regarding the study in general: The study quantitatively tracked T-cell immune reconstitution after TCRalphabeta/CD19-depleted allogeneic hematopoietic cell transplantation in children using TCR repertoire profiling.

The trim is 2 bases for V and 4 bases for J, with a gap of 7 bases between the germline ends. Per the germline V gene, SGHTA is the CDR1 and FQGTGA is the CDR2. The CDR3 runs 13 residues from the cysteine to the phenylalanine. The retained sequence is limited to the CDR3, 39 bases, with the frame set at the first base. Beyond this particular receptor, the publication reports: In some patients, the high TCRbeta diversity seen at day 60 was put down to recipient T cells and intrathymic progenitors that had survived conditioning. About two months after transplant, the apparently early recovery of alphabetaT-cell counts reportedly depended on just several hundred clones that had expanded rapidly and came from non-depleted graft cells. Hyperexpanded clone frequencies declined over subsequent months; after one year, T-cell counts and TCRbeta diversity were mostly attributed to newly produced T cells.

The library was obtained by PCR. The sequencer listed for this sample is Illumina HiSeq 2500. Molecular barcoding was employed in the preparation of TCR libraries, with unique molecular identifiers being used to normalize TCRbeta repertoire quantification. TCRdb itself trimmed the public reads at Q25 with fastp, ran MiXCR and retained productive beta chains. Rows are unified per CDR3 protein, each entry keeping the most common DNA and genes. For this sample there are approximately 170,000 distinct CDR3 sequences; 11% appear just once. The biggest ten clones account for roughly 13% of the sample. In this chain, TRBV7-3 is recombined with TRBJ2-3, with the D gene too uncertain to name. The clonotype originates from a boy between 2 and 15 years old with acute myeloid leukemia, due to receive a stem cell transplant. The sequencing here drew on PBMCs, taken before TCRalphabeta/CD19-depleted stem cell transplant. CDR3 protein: CASSLVFADTQYF. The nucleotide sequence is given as TGTGCCAGCAGCTTAGTGTTTGCAGATACGCAGTATTTT.